These T cell receptor beta chains were read from a single sample in a study of blood T cell repertoires in COVID-19. Measured with immunoSEQ multiplex PCR; TCRdb has only the in-frame clones, and not every one. The repertoire holds under 50,000 clones, with 88% as singletons. Input material: peripheral blood. These receptors all come from a woman aged 40 to 50 with acute or convalescent COVID-19. Both conserved end residues are part of each CDR3. The order of the fields is J gene, clone size, V gene, D gene, CDR3 protein, CDR3 DNA. A D gene is named only where the DNA matches it firmly. Clone size is given for some rows only: seen once, a few or many times, or a class if the clone is expanded.

J gene: TRBJ2-1; clone size: .; V gene: TRBV19; D gene: TRBD2; CDR3 protein: CASSYSGGGSYNEQFF; CDR3 DNA: TGTGCCAGTAGCTATAGCGGGGGGGGGTCCTACAATGAGCAGTTCTTC
J gene: TRBJ2-7; clone size: .; V gene: TRBV19; D gene: .; CDR3 protein: CASSKAVGRAYEQYF; CDR3 DNA: TGTGCCAGTAGTAAAGCAGTGGGCAGGGCCTACGAGCAGTACTTC
J gene: TRBJ1-4; clone size: .; V gene: TRBV27; D gene: TRBD1; CDR3 protein: CASSSIGQGGEKLFF; CDR3 DNA: TGTGCCAGCAGTTCGATTGGACAGGGGGGGGAAAAACTGTTTTTT
J gene: TRBJ1-2; clone size: .; V gene: TRBV6-2/TRBV6-3; D gene: .; CDR3 protein: CASSYPTGAYGYTF; CDR3 DNA: TGTGCCAGCAGTTACCCCACAGGCGCCTATGGCTACACCTTC
J gene: TRBJ1-1; clone size: .; V gene: TRBV28; D gene: .; CDR3 protein: CASSFERPPEAFF; CDR3 DNA: TGTGCCAGCAGTTTTGAGAGGCCCCCGGAAGCTTTCTTT
J gene: TRBJ1-4; clone size: .; V gene: TRBV12-3/TRBV12-4; D gene: .; CDR3 protein: CASSLSQVEKLFF; CDR3 DNA: TGTGCCAGCAGTTTATCCCAGGTTGAAAAACTGTTTTTT
J gene: TRBJ2-7; clone size: .; V gene: TRBV28; D gene: TRBD1; CDR3 protein: CASIGQATYEQYF; CDR3 DNA: TGTGCCAGCATAGGACAGGCGACCTACGAGCAGTACTTC
J gene: TRBJ1-3; clone size: .; V gene: TRBV28; D gene: .; CDR3 protein: CASSLQIVGNTIYF; CDR3 DNA: TGTGCCAGCAGTCTACAGATAGTTGGAAACACCATATATTTT
J gene: TRBJ1-3; clone size: few; V gene: TRBV18; D gene: TRBD1; CDR3 protein: CASSPRQGSSGNTIYF; CDR3 DNA: TGTGCCAGCTCTCCCCGACAGGGGTCCTCTGGAAACACCATATATTTT
J gene: TRBJ2-5; clone size: .; V gene: TRBV19; D gene: TRBD2; CDR3 protein: CASSPSSGGALLETQYF; CDR3 DNA: TGTGCCAGTAGTCCATCTAGCGGGGGGGCCCTTTTGGAGACCCAGTACTTC
J gene: TRBJ2-7; clone size: .; V gene: TRBV6-4; D gene: TRBD2; CDR3 protein: CASSCRLAGGSYEQYF; CDR3 DNA: TGTGCCAGCAGCTGTAGACTAGCGGGGGGCTCCTACGAGCAGTACTTC
J gene: TRBJ2-7; clone size: .; V gene: TRBV6-5; D gene: .; CDR3 protein: CASSRFRSSYEQYF; CDR3 DNA: TGTGCCAGCAGTCGTTTTAGGAGCTCCTACGAGCAGTACTTC
J gene: TRBJ1-4; clone size: .; V gene: TRBV7-2; D gene: .; CDR3 protein: CASGQLNEKLFF; CDR3 DNA: TGTGCCAGCGGCCAGTTAAATGAAAAACTGTTTTTT
J gene: TRBJ2-1; clone size: once; V gene: TRBV5-1; D gene: TRBD2; CDR3 protein: CASSSGLAGVANEQFF; CDR3 DNA: TGCGCCAGCAGCTCCGGACTAGCGGGAGTCGCCAATGAGCAGTTCTTC
J gene: TRBJ2-2; clone size: once; V gene: TRBV9; D gene: .; CDR3 protein: CASSVGAGADTGELFF; CDR3 DNA: TGTGCCAGCAGCGTAGGGGCGGGGGCCGACACCGGGGAGCTGTTTTTT
J gene: TRBJ2-3; clone size: .; V gene: TRBV25-1; D gene: TRBD1; CDR3 protein: CASSGTGGKQYF; CDR3 DNA: TGTGCCAGCAGTGGAACAGGGGGAAAGCAGTATTTT
J gene: TRBJ2-7; clone size: once; V gene: TRBV11-1; D gene: TRBD1; CDR3 protein: CASSLAGTGVYEQYF; CDR3 DNA: TGTGCCAGCAGCTTAGCAGGGACAGGGGTCTACGAGCAGTACTTC
J gene: TRBJ2-7; clone size: .; V gene: TRBV19; D gene: .; CDR3 protein: CASSIDSGYEQYF; CDR3 DNA: TGTGCCAGTAGTATAGATTCGGGCTACGAGCAGTACTTC
J gene: TRBJ2-2; clone size: .; V gene: TRBV4-1; D gene: .; CDR3 protein: CASSQVATLGGELFF; CDR3 DNA: TGCGCCAGCAGCCAAGTAGCAACTTTAGGCGGGGAGCTGTTTTTT
J gene: TRBJ2-1; clone size: .; V gene: TRBV19; D gene: TRBD2; CDR3 protein: CASSTPPGSGVEFF; CDR3 DNA: TGTGCCAGTAGTACCCCGCCCGGCAGCGGGGTTGAGTTCTTC
J gene: TRBJ1-1; clone size: .; V gene: TRBV7-9; D gene: .; CDR3 protein: CASSLWAGDGKNTEAFF; CDR3 DNA: TGTGCCAGCAGCTTATGGGCTGGCGACGGAAAAAACACTGAAGCTTTCTTT
J gene: TRBJ1-2; clone size: .; V gene: TRBV12-3/TRBV12-4; D gene: .; CDR3 protein: CASSPRDGYTF; CDR3 DNA: TGTGCCAGCAGTCCGAGGGATGGCTACACCTTC
J gene: TRBJ2-7; clone size: few; V gene: TRBV7-9; D gene: TRBD1; CDR3 protein: CASSHDLGQGVLNEQYF; CDR3 DNA: TGTGCCAGCAGCCATGATCTCGGACAGGGGGTTCTGAACGAGCAGTACTTC
J gene: TRBJ2-2; clone size: .; V gene: TRBV19; D gene: TRBD1; CDR3 protein: CASSPRTGDTGELFF; CDR3 DNA: TGTGCCAGTAGTCCCCGGACAGGGGACACCGGGGAGCTGTTTTTT
J gene: TRBJ2-1; clone size: .; V gene: TRBV5-1; D gene: TRBD2; CDR3 protein: CASSLYGTSGRNEQFF; CDR3 DNA: TGCGCCAGCAGCTTGTACGGGACTAGCGGGAGAAATGAGCAGTTCTTC
J gene: TRBJ1-4; clone size: .; V gene: TRBV4-3; D gene: .; CDR3 protein: CASSRRDATNEKLFF; CDR3 DNA: TGCGCCAGCAGCCGCAGGGATGCAACTAATGAAAAACTGTTTTTT
J gene: TRBJ1-1; clone size: .; V gene: TRBV4-1; D gene: TRBD1; CDR3 protein: CASSQGTGVNTEAFF; CDR3 DNA: TGCGCCAGCAGCCAAGGAACAGGGGTGAACACTGAAGCTTTCTTT
J gene: TRBJ1-1; clone size: .; V gene: TRBV5-1; D gene: .; CDR3 protein: CASSLEPGVNTEAFF; CDR3 DNA: TGCGCCAGCAGCTTGGAGCCAGGGGTGAACACTGAAGCTTTCTTT
J gene: TRBJ2-5; clone size: .; V gene: TRBV2; D gene: .; CDR3 protein: CASSTDTSAGTQYF; CDR3 DNA: TGTGCCAGCAGTACGGATACCTCAGCAGGGACCCAGTACTTC
J gene: TRBJ1-1; clone size: .; V gene: TRBV7-2; D gene: .; CDR3 protein: CANRFTGGLGTEAFF; CDR3 DNA: TGTGCCAACAGGTTCACGGGGGGCTTGGGCACTGAAGCTTTCTTT
J gene: TRBJ1-5; clone size: .; V gene: TRBV29-1; D gene: .; CDR3 protein: CSVDPPSRVRRQPQHF; CDR3 DNA: TGCAGCGTTGACCCCCCCTCCCGGGTACGAAGGCAGCCCCAGCATTTT
J gene: TRBJ2-5; clone size: .; V gene: TRBV6-6; D gene: TRBD1; CDR3 protein: CASSYATGVGQETQYF; CDR3 DNA: TGTGCCAGCAGTTACGCGACAGGGGTGGGGCAAGAGACCCAGTACTTC
J gene: TRBJ2-7; clone size: .; V gene: TRBV5-6; D gene: .; CDR3 protein: CASSLSDGHSNSYEQYF; CDR3 DNA: TGTGCCAGCAGCTTGTCAGATGGGCACAGCAACTCCTACGAGCAGTACTTC
J gene: TRBJ2-7; clone size: .; V gene: TRBV12-5; D gene: TRBD1; CDR3 protein: CASGSRTGGEQYF; CDR3 DNA: TGTGCTAGTGGTTCAAGGACAGGGGGCGAGCAGTACTTC
J gene: TRBJ2-3; clone size: .; V gene: TRBV5-1; D gene: TRBD2; CDR3 protein: CASSLVSGGTDTQYF; CDR3 DNA: TGCGCCAGCAGCTTGGTTAGCGGGGGCACAGATACGCAGTATTTT
J gene: TRBJ1-1; clone size: .; V gene: TRBV7-3; D gene: .; CDR3 protein: CASSLTFGGYGTEAFF; CDR3 DNA: TGTGCCAGCAGCTTAACGTTCGGAGGATACGGCACTGAAGCTTTCTTT
J gene: TRBJ2-3; clone size: .; V gene: TRBV5-1; D gene: TRBD2; CDR3 protein: CASSHGTNTDTQYF; CDR3 DNA: TGCGCCAGCAGCCACGGGACTAACACAGATACGCAGTATTTT
J gene: TRBJ1-5; clone size: once; V gene: TRBV9; D gene: TRBD1; CDR3 protein: CASSMTGREDQPQHF; CDR3 DNA: TGTGCCAGCAGCATGACAGGGCGGGAGGATCAGCCCCAGCATTTT
J gene: TRBJ2-1; clone size: few; V gene: TRBV10-1; D gene: TRBD2; CDR3 protein: CASSRLAGGPVNEQFF; CDR3 DNA: TGCGCCAGCAGTAGACTAGCGGGAGGGCCCGTCAATGAGCAGTTCTTC
J gene: TRBJ1-4; clone size: .; V gene: TRBV7-8; D gene: TRBD1; CDR3 protein: CASSLTGGRVTNEKLFF; CDR3 DNA: TGTGCCAGCAGCTTGACAGGGGGTAGGGTAACTAATGAAAAACTGTTTTTT
J gene: TRBJ2-2; clone size: .; V gene: TRBV6-4; D gene: .; CDR3 protein: CASRRGTNTGELFF; CDR3 DNA: TGTGCCAGCAGAAGGGGTACGAACACCGGGGAGCTGTTTTTT
J gene: TRBJ2-7; clone size: .; V gene: TRBV18; D gene: TRBD1; CDR3 protein: CASLQGQTYYEQYF; CDR3 DNA: TGTGCCAGCTTACAGGGACAGACGTACTACGAGCAGTACTTC
J gene: TRBJ1-5; clone size: .; V gene: TRBV2; D gene: .; CDR3 protein: CASSNTGSQPQHF; CDR3 DNA: TGTGCCAGCAGCAATACAGGGTCTCAGCCCCAGCATTTT